A selection of T cell receptor beta chains follows, all from one sample in a study of blood T cells in healthy people across ages. TCRdb independently ran MiXCR on the 5' RACE reads; one entry per CDR3 protein. This sample carries some 890,000 distinct CDR3 sequences, under 35% of them seen once, and the ten largest clones take roughly 10%. The same specimen was also included in a second study, on T cells of mothers and their children.

Sequenced input: blood. Every receptor here comes from a woman in her forties in good health. CDR3s include the opening cysteine and the closing phenylalanine or tryptophan. D genes are given only for firm matches. Not all rows give a size; the values are once, few, many and, for expanded clones, a class.

TRBJ2-1,14,-,many,TRBV11-2,CASSFSLAGNEQFF,TGTGCCAGCAGCTTTTCACTAGCAGGGAATGAGCAGTTCTTC
TRBJ2-5,11,-,-,TRBV28,CASNGYNEQYF,TGTGCCAGCAACGGTTACAATGAGCAGTACTTC
TRBJ2-7,15,-,many,TRBV7-3,CASSILPSVLYEQYF,TGTGCCAGCAGCATCCTTCCGAGCGTCTTATACGAGCAGTACTTC
TRBJ2-2,14,-,many,TRBV2,CASRGSSPTGELFF,TGTGCCAGCAGGGGGTCTAGCCCCACCGGGGAGCTGTTTTTT
TRBJ1-1,13,-,-,TRBV6-4,CASSDSDGSEAFF,TGTGCCAGCAGTGACTCGGACGGATCTGAAGCTTTCTTT
TRBJ1-2,15,-,-,TRBV3-1,CASSQNRGAISGYTF,TGTGCCAGCAGCCAGAATCGGGGGGCGATCTCTGGCTACACCTTC
TRBJ1-1,14,TRBD1,-,TRBV9,CASSVGNRGTEAFF,TGTGCCAGCAGCGTCGGTAACAGGGGCACTGAAGCTTTCTTT
TRBJ2-1,15,TRBD1,few,TRBV15,CATSRAGTGGAGQFF,TGTGCCACCAGCAGAGCCGGGACAGGGGGCGCAGGGCAGTTCTTC
TRBJ2-1,15,TRBD2,-,TRBV6-1,CASREGLGSYNEQFF,TGTGCCAGCAGGGAAGGACTAGGGAGTTACAATGAGCAGTTCTTC
TRBJ1-2,12,-,-,TRBV29-1,CSARTETYGYTF,TGCAGCGCTAGGACAGAGACCTATGGCTACACCTTC
TRBJ1-2,11,-,many,TRBV29-1,CSVEVVRGYTF,TGCAGCGTTGAAGTCGTACGTGGCTACACCTTC
TRBJ2-5,18,TRBD1,-,TRBV20-1,CSARPTSPDRGNGETQYF,TGCAGTGCTAGACCGACAAGCCCGGACAGGGGAAACGGGGAGACCCAGTACTTC
TRBJ1-2,13,-,-,TRBV3-1,CASSQDRTYGYTF,TGTGCCAGCAGCCAAGATAGGACCTATGGCTACACCTTC
TRBJ1-3,16,TRBD1,once,TRBV12-3/TRBV12-4,CASSQYTGATGNTIYF,TGTGCCAGCAGTCAATATACAGGGGCTACTGGAAACACCATATATTTT
TRBJ1-5,14,-,-,TRBV6-2/TRBV6-3,CASRAGEGNQPQHF,TGTGCCAGCAGAGCAGGGGAAGGCAATCAGCCCCAGCATTTT
TRBJ1-1,14,-,-,TRBV5-1,CASSLGAGATEAFF,TGCGCCAGCAGCTTGGGGGCAGGGGCCACTGAAGCTTTCTTT
TRBJ1-5,14,-,-,TRBV15,CATSRDRAYQPQHF,TGTGCCACCAGCAGAGATCGGGCTTATCAGCCCCAGCATTTT
TRBJ2-2,16,TRBD1,few,TRBV12-3/TRBV12-4,CASSLRDRGLGGELFF,TGTGCCAGCAGTCTCCGGGACAGGGGGCTCGGCGGGGAGCTGTTTTTT
TRBJ2-3,15,-,-,TRBV9,CASSVVVHPTDTQYF,TGTGCCAGCAGCGTAGTTGTTCACCCCACAGATACGCAGTATTTT
TRBJ1-2,15,-,few,TRBV7-6,CASSPGRGGNYGYTF,TGTGCCAGCAGCCCGGGGCGGGGAGGGAACTATGGCTACACCTTC
TRBJ1-1,13,-,-,TRBV20-1,CSNRGGRDTEAFF,TGCAGTAACCGAGGGGGTAGGGACACTGAAGCTTTCTTT
TRBJ1-2,14,TRBD1,-,TRBV5-1,CASSLAWDSYGYTF,TGCGCCAGCAGCTTGGCCTGGGACAGCTATGGCTACACCTTC
TRBJ1-2,14,-,-,TRBV7-2,CASSSQRVGYGYTF,TGTGCCAGCAGCTCTCAACGGGTGGGCTATGGCTACACCTTC
TRBJ2-6,17,TRBD1,few,TRBV4-2,CASSQDWTGSGANVLTF,TGTGCCAGCAGCCAAGATTGGACAGGCTCTGGGGCCAACGTCCTGACTTTC
TRBJ2-7,13,-,many,TRBV19,CASSIQSGYEQYF,TGTGCCAGTAGTATCCAATCGGGCTACGAGCAGTACTTC
TRBJ1-2,16,-,many,TRBV19,CASSFGKSGTGYGYTF,TGTGCCAGTAGTTTTGGCAAATCAGGGACGGGCTATGGCTACACCTTC
TRBJ1-2,15,TRBD1,-,TRBV12-3/TRBV12-4,CASRGQGNINYGYTF,TGTGCCAGCAGGGGACAGGGGAATATAAACTATGGCTACACCTTC
TRBJ2-1,11,-,-,TRBV12-3/TRBV12-4,CASSPRREQFF,TGTGCCAGCAGTCCGAGGCGGGAGCAGTTCTTC